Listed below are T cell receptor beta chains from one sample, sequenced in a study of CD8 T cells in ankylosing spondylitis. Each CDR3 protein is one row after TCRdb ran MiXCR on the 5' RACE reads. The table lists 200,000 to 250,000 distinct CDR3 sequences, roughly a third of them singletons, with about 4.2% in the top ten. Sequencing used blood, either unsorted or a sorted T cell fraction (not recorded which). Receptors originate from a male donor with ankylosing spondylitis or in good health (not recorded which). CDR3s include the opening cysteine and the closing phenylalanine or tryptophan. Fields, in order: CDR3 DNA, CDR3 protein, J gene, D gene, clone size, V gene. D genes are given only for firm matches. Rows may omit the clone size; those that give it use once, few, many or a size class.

TGTGCCAGCATGGGGCAGGGCACAGATACGCAGTATTTT CASMGQGTDTQYF TRBJ2-3 . few TRBV27
TGTGCCAGCAGCTTCCGGACTAGCACAGATACGCAGTATTTT CASSFRTSTDTQYF TRBJ2-3 . . TRBV7-2
TGTGCCAGCAGCGGAAGGGTCGGGAACACCGGGGAGCTGTTTTTT CASSGRVGNTGELFF TRBJ2-2 . many TRBV12-3/TRBV12-4
TGCGCCAGCAGCCAAGGGGGTATCGCCCCGACCACCTACGAGCAGTACTTC CASSQGGIAPTTYEQYF TRBJ2-7 . many TRBV4-1
TGTGCCAGCAGTCCCGAGGGGGACACCGGGGAGCTGTTTTTT CASSPEGDTGELFF TRBJ2-2 . . TRBV6-1
TGCAGTGGAATGAAGGGGGGAAATTCACCCCTCCACTTT CSGMKGGNSPLHF TRBJ1-6 . few TRBV20-1
TGTGCCAGCAGCCAAGCTTCAGGGGGGTATGGCTACACCTTC CASSQASGGYGYTF TRBJ1-2 TRBD1 . TRBV3-1
TGTGCCAGCAGCTTCTTCCAACGGGAGGCCCAGTACTTC CASSFFQREAQYF TRBJ2-5 TRBD2 . TRBV11-2
TGCAGTGCTCTCTTCAGCGGGGGGGGGTCCTACAATGAGCAGTTCTTC CSALFSGGGSYNEQFF TRBJ2-1 TRBD2 . TRBV20-1
TGTGCCAGCAGTTTAGGGCAGGGAACCTACACAGATACGCAGTATTTT CASSLGQGTYTDTQYF TRBJ2-3 . . TRBV28
TGTGCCACCAGCCCCGACCCAATCGAACAGCTCCGGGACAGGGGTGTAATGGGGCAGTTCTTC CATSPDPIEQLRDRGVMGQFF TRBJ2-1 TRBD1 . TRBV11-1
TGTGCCAGCAGTGAAGCGGTCCGGCAGCCCCAGCATTTT CASSEAVRQPQHF TRBJ1-5 . few TRBV2
TGTGCCAGCAGGTTTCGGACAGGGGGAGAGACCCAGTACTTC CASRFRTGGETQYF TRBJ2-5 TRBD1 few TRBV12-3/TRBV12-4
TGTGCCAGCAGCAGGACTAGCGGGGGCAGCTCCTACAATGAGCAGTTCTTC CASSRTSGGSSYNEQFF TRBJ2-1 TRBD2 few TRBV7-9
TGTGCCAGCAGTTACCGGGCAGGGGGGCCCTACGAGCAGTACTTC CASSYRAGGPYEQYF TRBJ2-7 . . TRBV6-5
TGCGCCAGCAGAGCAGGGGGCGCCCCGGGCTACACCTTC CASRAGGAPGYTF TRBJ1-2 TRBD1 few TRBV10-2
TGTGCCAGCAGTTTATCGTTGGCTAGCGGGGGAAAAAACATTCAGTACTTC CASSLSLASGGKNIQYF TRBJ2-4 TRBD2 . TRBV27
TGTGCCAGCAGCGTAGGTATGAACACTGAAGCTTTCTTT CASSVGMNTEAFF TRBJ1-1 . . TRBV9
TGCAGCGTCCTGAGCAGCTCCTACGAGCAGTACTTC CSVLSSSYEQYF TRBJ2-7 . many TRBV29-1
TGTGCCAGCAGCTCGCCGTTGGGACCCTACGAGCAGTACTTC CASSSPLGPYEQYF TRBJ2-7 . once TRBV7-9
TGTGCCAGCAGCCACTGGGACCGCACAGATACGCAGTATTTT CASSHWDRTDTQYF TRBJ2-3 . . TRBV11-2
TGCAGCGTTGACGGGGCGTTGGACACCGGGGAGCTGTTTTTT CSVDGALDTGELFF TRBJ2-2 . . TRBV29-1
TGCAGCGTTGAACTCCACAATGAGCAGTTCTTC CSVELHNEQFF TRBJ2-1 . . TRBV29-1
TGTGCCAGCTCCCTTACTAGCGGGGGGGCATTTGAGACCCAGTACTTC CASSLTSGGAFETQYF TRBJ2-5 TRBD2 few TRBV6-1
TGTGCCTGGCGTGTGGCAGGGGGTGAGGAGACCCAGTACTTC CAWRVAGGEETQYF TRBJ2-5 TRBD1 once TRBV30
TGTGCCAGCAGCTCGGGACAGACTTTCTTCAATCAGCCCCAGCATTTT CASSSGQTFFNQPQHF TRBJ1-5 TRBD1 . TRBV7-8
TGTGCCACCAGCAGAGATAGGCAGGGAATGGGCGAGCAGTACTTC CATSRDRQGMGEQYF TRBJ2-7 . . TRBV15
TGTGCCAGCAGCGTAGTGGGGACCAACAAGGTCACAGATACGCAGTATTTT CASSVVGTNKVTDTQYF TRBJ2-3 . . TRBV9
TGCAGTGCTAGTGCCGGGACAGGGGGCACAGATACGCAGTATTTT CSASAGTGGTDTQYF TRBJ2-3 TRBD1 few TRBV20-1
TGTGCCAGCAGCTTCAGGGGAGAGGCGGACACCGGGGAGCTGTTTTTT CASSFRGEADTGELFF TRBJ2-2 . . TRBV7-9